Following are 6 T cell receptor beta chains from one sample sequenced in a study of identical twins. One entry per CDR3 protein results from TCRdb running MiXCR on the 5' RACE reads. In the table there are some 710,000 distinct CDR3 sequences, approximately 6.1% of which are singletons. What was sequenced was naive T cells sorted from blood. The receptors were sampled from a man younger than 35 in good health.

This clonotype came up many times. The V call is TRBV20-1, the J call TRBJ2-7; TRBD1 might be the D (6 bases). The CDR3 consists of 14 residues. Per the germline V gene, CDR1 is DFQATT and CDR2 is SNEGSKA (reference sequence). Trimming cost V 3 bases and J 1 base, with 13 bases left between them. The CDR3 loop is CSARTPTGSYEQYF. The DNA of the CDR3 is TGCAGTGCTAGGACCCCGACAGGTTCCTACGAGCAGTACTTC.

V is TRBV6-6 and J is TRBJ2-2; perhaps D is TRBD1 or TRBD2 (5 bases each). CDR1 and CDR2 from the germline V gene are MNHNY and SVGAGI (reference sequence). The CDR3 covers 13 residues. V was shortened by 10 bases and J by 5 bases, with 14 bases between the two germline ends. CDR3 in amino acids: CATLSEGTGELFF. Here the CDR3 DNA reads TGTGCCACATTAAGTGAGGGGACCGGGGAGCTGTTTTTT.

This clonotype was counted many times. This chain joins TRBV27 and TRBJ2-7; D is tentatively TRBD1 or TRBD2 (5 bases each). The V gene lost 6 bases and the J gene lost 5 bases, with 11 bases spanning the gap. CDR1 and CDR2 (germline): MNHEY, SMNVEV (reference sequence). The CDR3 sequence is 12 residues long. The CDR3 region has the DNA TGTGCCAGCAGAACCGGGACCCACGAGCAGTACGTC. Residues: CASRTGTHEQYV.

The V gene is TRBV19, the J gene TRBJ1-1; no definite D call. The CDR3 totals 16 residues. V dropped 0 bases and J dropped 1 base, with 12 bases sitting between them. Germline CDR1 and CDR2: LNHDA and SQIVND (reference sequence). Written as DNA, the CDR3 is TGTGCCAGTAGTATAGAGGCAGGCCAAGGGAACACTGAAGCTTTCTTT. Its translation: CASSIEAGQGNTEAFF.

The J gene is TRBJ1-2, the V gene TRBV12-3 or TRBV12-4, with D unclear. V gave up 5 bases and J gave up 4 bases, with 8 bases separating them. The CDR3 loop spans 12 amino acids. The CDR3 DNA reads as TGTGCCAGCAGTCCAGCAGTCTATGGCTACACCTTC. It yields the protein CASSPAVYGYTF.

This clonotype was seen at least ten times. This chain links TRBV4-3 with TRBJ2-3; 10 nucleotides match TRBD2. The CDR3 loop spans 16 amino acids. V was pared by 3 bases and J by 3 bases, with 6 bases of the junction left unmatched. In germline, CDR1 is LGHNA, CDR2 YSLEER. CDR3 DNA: TGCGCCAGCAGCCAGCTAGCGGGAGAAAGGACAGATACGCAGTATTTT. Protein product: CASSQLAGERTDTQYF.